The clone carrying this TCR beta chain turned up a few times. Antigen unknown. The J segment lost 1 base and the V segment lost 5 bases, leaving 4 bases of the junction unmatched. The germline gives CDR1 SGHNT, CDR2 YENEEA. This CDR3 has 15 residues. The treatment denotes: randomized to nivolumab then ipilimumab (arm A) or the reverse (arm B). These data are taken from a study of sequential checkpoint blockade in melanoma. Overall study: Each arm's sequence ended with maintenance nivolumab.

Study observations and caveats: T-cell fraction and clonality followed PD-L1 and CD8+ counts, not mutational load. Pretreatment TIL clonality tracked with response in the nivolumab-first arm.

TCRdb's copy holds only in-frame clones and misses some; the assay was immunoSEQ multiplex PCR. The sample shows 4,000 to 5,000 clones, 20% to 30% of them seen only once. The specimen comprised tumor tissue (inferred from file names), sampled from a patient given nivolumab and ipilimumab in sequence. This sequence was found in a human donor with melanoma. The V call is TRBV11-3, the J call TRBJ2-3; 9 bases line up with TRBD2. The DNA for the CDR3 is TGTGCCAGCAGCCATGCTAGCGGGGGCACAGATACGCAGTATTTT. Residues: CASSHASGGTDTQYF.